These 5 T cell receptor beta chains were sequenced from one sample in a study of T-cell memory formation after mild COVID-19. TCRdb re-called the 5' RACE reads with MiXCR, one entry per CDR3 protein. The sample has 85,000 to 130,000 distinct CDR3 sequences; about a sixth are singletons. The specimen sequenced was PBMCs or a T cell subset sorted from them (not recorded which). The receptors shown here come from an adult woman who had mild COVID-19 (a few samples of this study predate the infection). Cell type and time point are not known.

This clonotype was recorded many times. CDR3 nucleotide sequence: TGTGCCAGCAGCTTTGACAGGAGCTCCTACGAGCAGTACTTC. Residues: CASSFDRSSYEQYF. The chain carries TRBV7-8 and TRBJ2-7; possibly TRBD1 for D (6 bases). The germline V and J ends were trimmed by 3 bases and 0 bases, with 9 bases remaining between them. The CDR3 spans 14 residues. Germline CDR1 reads SGHVS; CDR2 reads FQNEAQ.

The V call is TRBV10-3, the J call TRBJ2-7; TRBD2 matches at 8 bases. Germline lookup yields CDR1 ENHRY and CDR2 SYGVKD. The CDR3 sequence is 20 residues long. The V and J ends lost 2 bases and 0 bases, in that order; junction bases with no gene match: 18. The CDR3 DNA reads as TGTGCCATCAGTGAGCTCGGCCGGAGCGGGAGTTTCCCTAGCTCCTACGAGCAGTACTTC. Protein sequence: CAISELGRSGSFPSSYEQYF.

This clonotype was picked up a small number of times. V and J are TRBV19 and TRBJ2-7; 9 bases line up with TRBD2. CDR3 length: 15 residues. Germline V lookup: CDR1 LNHDA, CDR2 SQIVND (reference sequence). J lost 2 bases, V lost 5 bases, and 7 bases had no gene match. The CDR3 reads CASSPRASGTYEQYF. As DNA, the CDR3 is TGTGCCAGTAGTCCACGGGCTAGCGGGACCTACGAGCAGTACTTC.

The rearrangement uses TRBV4-3 and TRBJ2-1, with TRBD2 matching over 10 bases. The CDR3 totals 15 residues. J gave up 8 bases and V 0 bases, and 4 bases lay outside the gene matches. CDR1 LGHNA and CDR2 YSLEER come from the germline V gene. This chain's CDR3 is CASSQDSGRTDEQFF. The DNA of the CDR3 is TGCGCCAGCAGCCAAGATAGCGGGAGGACCGATGAGCAGTTCTTC.

Only a few counts were recorded for this clonotype. V and J are TRBV29-1 and TRBJ2-1, with D possibly TRBD1 on 6 matching bases. The CDR3 is 21 residues long. Germline-derived CDR1 and CDR2 are SQVTM and ANQGSEA. V was pared by 1 base and J by 0 bases, with 28 bases between. Here the CDR3 reads CSVEVGTVDRPYRISYNEQFF. Written as DNA, the CDR3 is TGCAGCGTTGAAGTGGGAACTGTAGACAGGCCGTATAGAATCTCCTACAATGAGCAGTTCTTC.